The 10 T cell receptor beta chains below all came from one sample that was sequenced in a study of T cell repertoires in cytomegalovirus infection. TCRdb reprocessed the reads with MiXCR, giving one entry per CDR3 protein. Among 160,000 or so distinct CDR3 sequences, roughly a sixth were seen once, and the ten largest hold roughly a sixth. The sequenced sample consisted of CD8+ T cells from PBMCs. These receptors originate from a human donor in good health (CMV status not recorded). Some clones in this sample may be carry-over from other donors' samples.

This clonotype was found a few times. V is TRBV7-9 and J is TRBJ2-7; TRBD1 or TRBD2 may be the D gene (5 bases each). V lost 5 bases and J lost 2, with 13 bases in between. Germline CDR1 and CDR2: SEHNR and FQNEAQ (reference sequence). This CDR3 is built from 14 residues. Written as DNA, the CDR3 is TGTGCCAGCAGCGCAGGGACCAAAACCTACGAGCAGTACTTC. Translation: CASSAGTKTYEQYF.

The gene calls are TRBV28 and TRBJ2-7; D unclear. The germline V gene encodes CDR1 MDHEN and CDR2 SYDVKM. V gave up 4 bases and J gave up 5 bases, with 15 bases separating them. This CDR3 is 14 amino acids long. CDR3 region: CASSSPRHLHEQYF. CDR3 nucleotide sequence: TGTGCCAGCAGTTCCCCCCGGCACCTCCACGAGCAGTACTTC.

The CDR3 region is CASSFGAGVYMEYTGELFF. CDR3 in DNA: TGTGCCAGCAGTTTCGGAGCGGGAGTGTATATGGAGTACACCGGGGAGCTGTTTTTT. The chain links TRBV6-2 or TRBV6-3 to TRBJ2-2, with TRBD2 matching 8 bases. The V gene's germline CDR1 is MNHEY and CDR2 SVGEGT. This CDR3 has 19 residues. V shed 4 bases and J 3 bases; nucleotides not matched to a gene: 16.

The sample holds a few counts of this clonotype. The chain joins TRBV15 to TRBJ2-5, with TRBD2 matching 7 bases. V lost 6 bases, J lost 5 bases, and 12 bases stayed unmatched. Per germline, CDR1 LNHNV and CDR2 YYDKDF (reference sequence). The CDR3 consists of 15 residues. The CDR3 bases are TGTGCCACCAGGTCCTCGATTGCGGGAGTGGAGACCCAGTACTTC. Amino acid sequence: CATRSSIAGVETQYF. Full variable domain (outside the CDR3, taken from reference TRBV15 and TRBJ2-5): DAMVIQNPRYQVTQFGKPVTLSCSQTLNHNVMYWYQQKSSQAPKLLFHYYDKDFNNEADTPDNFQSRRPNTSFCFLDIRSPGLGDTAMYLCATRSSIAGVETQYFGPGTRLLVL.

The chain combines TRBV29-1 with TRBJ2-2; 10 positions agree with TRBD2. Germline assignment: CDR1 SQVTM and CDR2 ANQGSEA. Trimming removed 7 bases from V and 0 bases from J; junction bases left unmatched: 5. The CDR3 has 15 residues. The CDR3 protein is CSAGGLAPNTGELFF. The CDR3 nucleotides are TGCAGCGCAGGGGGACTAGCGCCGAACACCGGGGAGCTGTTTTTT.

The genes are TRBV7-9 and TRBJ2-7; D unresolved. Germline lookup yields CDR1 SEHNR and CDR2 FQNEAQ (reference sequence). V was shortened by 0 bases and J by 5 bases, with 5 bases between the two germline ends. The CDR3 totals 12 residues. DNA of the CDR3: TGTGCCAGCAGCTTAGCGCTGGACGAGCAGTACTTC. This sequence encodes CASSLALDEQYF.

The chain links TRBV6-2 or TRBV6-3 to TRBJ1-3; D uncertain. Germline V lookup: CDR1 MNHEY, CDR2 SVGEGT. V shed 0 bases and J shed 2 bases, with 8 bases lying between them. The CDR3 is 15 residues long. The CDR3 here is CASSYSPDTGNTIYF. CDR3 nucleotide sequence: TGTGCCAGCAGTTACTCGCCGGATACTGGAAACACCATATATTTT.

The gene calls are TRBV25-1 and TRBJ2-7; TRBD2 matches at 9 bases. CDR1 and CDR2 (germline): MGHDK, SYGVNS. Trimming cost V 8 bases and J 3 bases; bases outside gene matches: 8. This CDR3 is built from 14 residues. This chain's CDR3 is CASQSGGYFYEQYF. CDR3 bases: TGTGCCAGCCAGAGCGGGGGGTATTTCTACGAGCAGTACTTC.

The genes are TRBV2 and TRBJ1-2; weak D call: TRBD1 (5 bases). V was cut by 5 bases and J by 6 bases, with 13 bases left in between. From germline, CDR1 is SNHLY and CDR2 FYNNEI. The length of the CDR3 is 13 residues. The CDR3 region is CASSWDFRNGYTF. Here the CDR3 DNA reads TGTGCCAGCAGTTGGGACTTTAGGAATGGCTACACCTTC.

There are a few counts of this clonotype. The chain combines TRBV5-1 with TRBJ1-1, with unresolved D. The length of the CDR3 is 14 residues. Germline CDR1 reads SGHRS; CDR2 reads YFSETQ. Trimming stripped 4 bases from V and 3 bases from J, with 13 bases between. DNA of the CDR3: TGCGCCAGCAGCCTCCGCAAGGCGGACACTGAAGCTTTCTTT. It is translated as CASSLRKADTEAFF.